The T cell receptor (beta chain) under discussion was sequenced for a study of blood T cell repertoires in COVID-19. Looking at the study overall: Italy, Spain and the United States were the sources of the convalescent and acute COVID-19 samples. T cells, B-cell-depleted T cells, or PBMCs provided the cDNA or gDNA that served as material.

The CDR3 length is 15 residues. Germline CDR1 and CDR2: KGHSH and LQKENI. V lost 2 bases, J lost 8 bases, and 15 bases lay in between. In the original workflow: Amplification from reference gene primers served as the basis for estimated nucleated cell counts. Profiling relied on immunoSEQ multiplex PCR, and the TCRdb table lists in-frame clones only, not all of them. V and J calls and clone size are as listed in that table; D and trimming were resolved from the DNA. Of roughly 330,000 clones listed, over 75% are singletons. Recovered status applied to Cohort 3 donors who had two consecutive negative PCRs. It also applied to those with clearance or with symptom resolution.

This receptor was identified in a woman in her thirties who had recovered from COVID-19. The chain employs TRBV18 and TRBJ1-4; D is possibly TRBD1 (6 bases). Sequencing was done on a sample of PBMCs or T cells enriched from blood (not recorded which). CDR3 DNA: TGTGCCAGCTCACCATCCGGGGGGCGAAAGGAAAAACTGTTTTTT. Translation gives CASSPSGGRKEKLFF.